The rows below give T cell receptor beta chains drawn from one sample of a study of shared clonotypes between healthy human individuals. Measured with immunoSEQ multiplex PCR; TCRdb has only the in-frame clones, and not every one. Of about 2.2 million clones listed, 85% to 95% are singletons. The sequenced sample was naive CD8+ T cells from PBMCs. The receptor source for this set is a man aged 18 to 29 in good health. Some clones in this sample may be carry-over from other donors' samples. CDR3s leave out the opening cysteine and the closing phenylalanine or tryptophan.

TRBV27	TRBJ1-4	ASSSYLRDRNEKLF
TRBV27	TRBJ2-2	ASSLRVGLGELF
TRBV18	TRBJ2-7	ASSPEGTARAEQY
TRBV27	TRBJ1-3	ASSLRVGGNTIY
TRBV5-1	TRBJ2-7	ASSPGTSGRAPYEQY
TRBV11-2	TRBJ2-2	ASSLVRTGSHGELF
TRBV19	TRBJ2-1	ASSPTSGIYNEQF
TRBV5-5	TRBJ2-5	ASSYQREPETQY
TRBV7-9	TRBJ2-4	ASSLETSPGAKNIQY
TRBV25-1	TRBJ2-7	ASSESWTPYYEQY